This TCR beta chain was sequenced during a study of CD8 T cell repertoires and HIV-1 epitope variants. At the level of the study: Epitopes were three Gag families plus Nef HW9 and YT9. The baseline condition was 1M T cells left uncultured.

Turning to this clone: Its antigen remains unidentified.

The method was immunoSEQ multiplex PCR; TCRdb's version includes in-frame clones alone and lacks a portion of them. The sample includes several thousand clones, 65% seen only once; the top ten take around 40%. The CDR3 has 14 residues. Germline V lookup: CDR1 SGDLS, CDR2 YYNGEE. Between the trimmed V and J ends, which lost 4 bases and 3 bases, there was a span of 12 bases. This chain connects TRBV9 to TRBJ2-3; TRBD1 might be the D (6 bases). Sequencing was performed on cultured CD8+ T cells derived from PBMCs. This clonotype originated in a male donor with HIV. CDR3 sequence: CASSYRVGTDTQYF. The CDR3 coding sequence is TGTGCCAGCAGCTACAGGGTGGGTACAGATACGCAGTATTTT.